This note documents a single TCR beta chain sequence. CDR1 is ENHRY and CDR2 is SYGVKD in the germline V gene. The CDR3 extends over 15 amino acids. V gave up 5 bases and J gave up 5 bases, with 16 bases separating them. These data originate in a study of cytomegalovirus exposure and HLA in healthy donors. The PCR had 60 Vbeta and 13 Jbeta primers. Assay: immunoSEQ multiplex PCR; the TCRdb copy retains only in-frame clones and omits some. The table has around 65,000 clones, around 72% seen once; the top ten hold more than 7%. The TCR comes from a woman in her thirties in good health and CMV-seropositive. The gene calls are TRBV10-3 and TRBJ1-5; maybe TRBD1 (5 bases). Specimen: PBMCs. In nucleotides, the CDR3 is TGTGCCATCAGTATTGGTAGGGGCATTGATCAGCCCCAGCATTTT. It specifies CAISIGRGIDQPQHF.